The clone carrying this T cell receptor (beta chain) occurred a few times. With 1 base removed from V and 10 bases from J, the gap between germline ends came to 10 bases. Germline V lookup: CDR1 MGHRA, CDR2 YSYEKL. This CDR3 region has 13 residues. The sample comes from a study of OX40 agonist ivuxolimab in advanced cancers. Study as a whole: Those treated in dose escalation had hepatocellular carcinoma, melanoma, renal cell cancer or head and neck cancer.

Profiling relied on immunoSEQ multiplex PCR, and the TCRdb table lists in-frame clones only, not all of them. The table shows around 68,000 clones, with more than 75% occurring only once. The TCR was taken from an adult with an advanced solid tumor such as melanoma, head and neck, liver or kidney cancer. The V call is TRBV4-1, the J call TRBJ1-4; no firm D call. Sample: CD4+ or CD8+ T cells sorted from blood, taken in a trial of the OX40 agonist ivuxolimab. The CDR3 sequence is CASSQVGPGKLFF. The CDR3 region has the DNA TGCGCCAGCAGCCAAGTCGGCCCGGGAAAACTGTTTTTT.